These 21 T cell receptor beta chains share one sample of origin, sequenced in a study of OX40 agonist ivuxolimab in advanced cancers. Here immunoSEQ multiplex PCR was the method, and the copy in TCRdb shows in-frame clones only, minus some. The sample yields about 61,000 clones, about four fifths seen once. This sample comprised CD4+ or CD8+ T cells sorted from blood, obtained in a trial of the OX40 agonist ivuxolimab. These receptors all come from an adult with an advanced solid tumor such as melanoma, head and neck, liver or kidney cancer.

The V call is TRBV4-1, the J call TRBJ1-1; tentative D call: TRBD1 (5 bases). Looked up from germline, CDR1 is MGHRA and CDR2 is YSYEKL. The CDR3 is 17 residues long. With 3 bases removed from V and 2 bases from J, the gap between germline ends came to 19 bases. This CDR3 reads CASSQSGTAGGNTEAFF. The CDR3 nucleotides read TGCGCCAGCAGCCAGAGCGGGACCGCGGGGGGAAACACTGAAGCTTTCTTT.

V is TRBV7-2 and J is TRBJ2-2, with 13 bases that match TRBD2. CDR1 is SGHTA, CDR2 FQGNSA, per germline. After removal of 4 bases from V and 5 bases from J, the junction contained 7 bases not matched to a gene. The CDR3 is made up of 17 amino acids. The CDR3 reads CASSSGLAGVGTGELFF. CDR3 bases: TGTGCCAGCAGCTCAGGACTAGCGGGAGTGGGTACCGGGGAGCTGTTTTTT.

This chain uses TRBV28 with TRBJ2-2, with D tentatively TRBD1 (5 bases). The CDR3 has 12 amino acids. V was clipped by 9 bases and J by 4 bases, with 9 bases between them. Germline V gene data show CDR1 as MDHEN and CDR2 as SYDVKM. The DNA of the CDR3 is TGTGCCAGTGGTAGGGGCACCGGGGAGCTGTTTTTT. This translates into CASGRGTGELFF.

The CDR3 bases are TGTGCCAGCAGCTCACGGAGTCCCTATGGCTACACCTTC. This encodes CASSSRSPYGYTF. The chain links TRBV7-2 to TRBJ1-2, with D hard to call. The germline gives CDR1 SGHTA, CDR2 FQGNSA. The CDR3 runs 13 residues. Trimming stripped 4 bases from V and 4 bases from J, with 10 bases between.

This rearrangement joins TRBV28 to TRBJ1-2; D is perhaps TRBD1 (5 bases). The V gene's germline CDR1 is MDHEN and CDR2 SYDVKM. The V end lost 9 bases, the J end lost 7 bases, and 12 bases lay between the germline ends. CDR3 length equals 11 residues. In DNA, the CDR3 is TGTGCCAGTCGGGGGAGGGTTGGCTACACCTTC. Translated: CASRGRVGYTF.

In DNA, the CDR3 is TGCGCCAGCAGCCAGGGACTAGCGGGACCCCACGAGCAGTACTTC. Translating gives CASSQGLAGPHEQYF. V is TRBV4-3 and J is TRBJ2-7, with 13 bases identical to TRBD2. CDR1 is LGHNA, CDR2 YSLEER, per germline. The J segment lost 5 bases and the V segment lost 3 bases, leaving 4 bases of the junction unmatched. CDR3 length equals 15 residues.

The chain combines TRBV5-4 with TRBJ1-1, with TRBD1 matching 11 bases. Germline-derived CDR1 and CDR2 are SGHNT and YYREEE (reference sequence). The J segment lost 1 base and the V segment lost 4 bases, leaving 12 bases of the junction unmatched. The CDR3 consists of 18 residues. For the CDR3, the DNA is TGTGCCAGCAGCCCGAAAAGGGACAGGGGGACGGGGAACACTGAAGCTTTCTTT. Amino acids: CASSPKRDRGTGNTEAFF.

The CDR3 spells CAIRPLSNTIYF. In nucleotides, the CDR3 is TGTGCCATCCGGCCCCTAAGCAACACCATATATTTT. This chain joins TRBV10-3 and TRBJ1-3, with D uncertain. The V gene lost 8 bases and the J gene lost 7 bases, with 12 bases spanning the gap. This CDR3 is built from 12 residues. Germline V gene lookup returns CDR1 ENHRY and CDR2 SYGVKD.

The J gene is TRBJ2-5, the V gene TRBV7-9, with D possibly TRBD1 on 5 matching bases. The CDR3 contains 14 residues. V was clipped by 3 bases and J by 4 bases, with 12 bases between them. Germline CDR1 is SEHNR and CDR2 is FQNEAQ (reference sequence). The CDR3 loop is CASSFQGSTETQYF. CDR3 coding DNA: TGTGCCAGCAGCTTTCAGGGAAGTACAGAGACCCAGTACTTC.

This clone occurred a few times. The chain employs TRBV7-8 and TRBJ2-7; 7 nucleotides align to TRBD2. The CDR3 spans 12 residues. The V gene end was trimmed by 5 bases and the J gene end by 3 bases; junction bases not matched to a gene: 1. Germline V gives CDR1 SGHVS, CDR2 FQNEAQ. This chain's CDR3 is CASSGRGYEQYF. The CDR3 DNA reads TGTGCCAGCAGCGGGAGGGGCTACGAGCAGTACTTC. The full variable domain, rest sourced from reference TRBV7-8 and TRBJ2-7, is GAGVSQSPRYKVAKRGQDVALRCDPISGHVSLFWYQQALGQGPEFLTYFQNEAQLDKSGLPSDRFFAERPEGSVSTLKIQRTQQEDSAVYLCASSGRGYEQYFGPGTRLTVT.

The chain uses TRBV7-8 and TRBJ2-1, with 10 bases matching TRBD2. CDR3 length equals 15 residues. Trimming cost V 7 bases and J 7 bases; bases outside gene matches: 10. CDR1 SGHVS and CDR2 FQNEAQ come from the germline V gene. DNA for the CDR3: TGTGCCAGCATCCTCCGGGCTAGCGGGAGTAATGAGCAGTTCTTC. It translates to CASILRASGSNEQFF.

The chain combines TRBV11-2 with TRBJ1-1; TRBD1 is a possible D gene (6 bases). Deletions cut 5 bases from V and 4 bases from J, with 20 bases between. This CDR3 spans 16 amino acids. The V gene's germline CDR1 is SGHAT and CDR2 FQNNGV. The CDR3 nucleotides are TGTGCCAGCAGCCTGACAGGATCCAAGTGGGGCACTGAAGCTTTCTTT. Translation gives CASSLTGSKWGTEAFF.

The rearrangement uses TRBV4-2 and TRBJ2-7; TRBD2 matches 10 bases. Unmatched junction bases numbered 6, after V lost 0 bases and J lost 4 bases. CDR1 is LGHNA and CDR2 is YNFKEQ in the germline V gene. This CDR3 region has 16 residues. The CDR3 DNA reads TGTGCCAGCAGCCAAGATTTGGCTAGCGGGAGTTACGAGCAGTACTTC. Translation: CASSQDLASGSYEQYF.

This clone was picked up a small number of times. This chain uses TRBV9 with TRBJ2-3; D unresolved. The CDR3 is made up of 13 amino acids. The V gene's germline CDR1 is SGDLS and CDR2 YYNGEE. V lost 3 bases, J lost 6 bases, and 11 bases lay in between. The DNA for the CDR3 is TGTGCCAGCAGCGCACAAGTGGAGGATACGCAGTATTTT. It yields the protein CASSAQVEDTQYF.

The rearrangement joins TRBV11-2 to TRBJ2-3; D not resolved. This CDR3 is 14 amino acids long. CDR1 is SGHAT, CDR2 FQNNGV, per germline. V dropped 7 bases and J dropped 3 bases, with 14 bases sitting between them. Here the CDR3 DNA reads TGTGCCAGCACTGAACGGGTGCAGACAGATACGCAGTATTTT. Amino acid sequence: CASTERVQTDTQYF.

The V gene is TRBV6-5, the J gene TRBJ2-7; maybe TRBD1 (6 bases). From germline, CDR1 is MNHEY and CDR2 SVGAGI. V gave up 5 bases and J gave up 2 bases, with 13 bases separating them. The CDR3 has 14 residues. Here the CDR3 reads CASSSRTVAYEQYF. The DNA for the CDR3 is TGTGCCAGCAGTAGCAGGACAGTAGCCTACGAGCAGTACTTC.

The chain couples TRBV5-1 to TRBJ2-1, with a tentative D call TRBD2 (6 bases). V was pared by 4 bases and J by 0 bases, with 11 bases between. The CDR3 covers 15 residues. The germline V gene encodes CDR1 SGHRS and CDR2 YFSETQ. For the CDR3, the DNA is TGCGCCAGCAGCCCGGGGGACCCCTCCTACAATGAGCAGTTCTTC. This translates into CASSPGDPSYNEQFF.

CDR3 DNA: TGTGCCAGCAGCTTAACGAGGTCTAGCGGGAGAACAACCGGGGAGCTGTTTTTT. It translates to CASSLTRSSGRTTGELFF. The V and J genes are TRBV7-3 and TRBJ2-2; 10 positions agree with TRBD2. This CDR3 is built from 18 residues. Germline V gene lookup returns CDR1 SGHTA and CDR2 FQGTGA. Trimming at V came to 0 bases and at J to 5 bases, leaving 9 bases not matched to a gene.

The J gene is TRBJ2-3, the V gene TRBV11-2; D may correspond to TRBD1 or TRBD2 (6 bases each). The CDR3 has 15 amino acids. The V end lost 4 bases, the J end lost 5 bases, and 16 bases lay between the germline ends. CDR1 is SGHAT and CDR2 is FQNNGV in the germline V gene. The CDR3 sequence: CASSSFLRGQDTQYF. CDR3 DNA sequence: TGTGCCAGCAGCTCGTTCCTTCGGGGGCAAGATACGCAGTATTTT.

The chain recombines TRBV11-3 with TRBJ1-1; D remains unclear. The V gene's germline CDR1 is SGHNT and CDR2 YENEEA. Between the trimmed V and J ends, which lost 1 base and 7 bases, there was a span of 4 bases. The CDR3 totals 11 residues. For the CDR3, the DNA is TGTGCCAGCAGCTTAGTGGGTGAAGCTTTCTTT. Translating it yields CASSLVGEAFF.

CDR3 in amino acids: CASSLGTSGRATDTQYF. The CDR3 DNA reads TGCGCCAGCAGCTTGGGGACTAGCGGGAGGGCCACAGATACGCAGTATTTT. V and J are TRBV5-1 and TRBJ2-3, with 15 bases identical to TRBD2. Germline CDR1 is SGHRS and CDR2 is YFSETQ. Losses at the gene ends were 0 bases for V and 2 bases for J; bases not matched to a gene: 1. The CDR3 has 17 residues.